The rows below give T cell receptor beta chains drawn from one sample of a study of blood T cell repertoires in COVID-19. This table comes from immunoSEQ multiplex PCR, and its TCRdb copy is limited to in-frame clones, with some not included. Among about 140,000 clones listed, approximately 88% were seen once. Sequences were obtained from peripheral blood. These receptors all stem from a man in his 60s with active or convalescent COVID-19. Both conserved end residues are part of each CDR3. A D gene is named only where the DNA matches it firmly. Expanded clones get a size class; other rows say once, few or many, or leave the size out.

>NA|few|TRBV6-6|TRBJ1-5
TGTGCCAGCAGTTACGCGGGCCAGCCCCAGCATTTT
CASSYAGQPQHF
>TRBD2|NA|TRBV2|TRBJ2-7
TGTGCCAGCAGTGGTCCCGGGACTAGTTCCTACGAGCAGTACTTC
CASSGPGTSSYEQYF
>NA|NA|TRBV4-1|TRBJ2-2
TGCGCCAGCAGCCAAGGACAGAGGAACACCGGGGAGCTGTTTTTT
CASSQGQRNTGELFF
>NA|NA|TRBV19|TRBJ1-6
TGTGCCAGTACGGGTCGAAATTCACCCCTCCACTTT
CASTGRNSPLHF
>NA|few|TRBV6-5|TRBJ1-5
TGTGCCAGCAGTTACTCTTCCCAAAGCAATCAGCCCCAGCATTTT
CASSYSSQSNQPQHF
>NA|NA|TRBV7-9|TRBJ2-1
TGTGCCAGCAGCTTAATGAGCGGAGTCCCGTACAATGAGCAGTTCTTC
CASSLMSGVPYNEQFF
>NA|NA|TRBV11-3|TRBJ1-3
TGTGCCAGCAGCCCGGGGGGCACTGGAAACACCATATATTTT
CASSPGGTGNTIYF
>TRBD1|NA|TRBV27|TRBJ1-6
TGTGCCAGCTCAAGACAGGGCAACTCCTATAATTCACCCCTCCACTTT
CASSRQGNSYNSPLHF
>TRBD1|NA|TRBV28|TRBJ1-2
TGTGCCAGCAGTCGGACAGGGGGCAACTATGGCTACACCTTC
CASSRTGGNYGYTF
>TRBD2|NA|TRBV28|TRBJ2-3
TGTGCCAGCAGTTTATATACTAGCGGGAGGAATACGCAGTATTTT
CASSLYTSGRNTQYF
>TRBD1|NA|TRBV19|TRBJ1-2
TGTGCCAGTAGTATCTCGCAGGGGGCAGGCTATGGCTACACCTTC
CASSISQGAGYGYTF
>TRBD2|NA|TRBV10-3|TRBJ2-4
TGTGCCATCAGTGAACAGCTAGCGGGCAAAAACATTCAGTACTTC
CAISEQLAGKNIQYF
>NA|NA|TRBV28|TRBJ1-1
TGTGCCAGCGCCGACTTGAACACTGAAGCTTTCTTT
CASADLNTEAFF
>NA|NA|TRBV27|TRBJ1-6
TGTGCCAGCAGTGCGTCGCCCGATTCACCCCTCCACTTT
CASSASPDSPLHF
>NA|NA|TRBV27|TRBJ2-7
TGTGCCAGCAGGGGGGGTCGGAGCTCCTACGAGCAGTACTTC
CASRGGRSSYEQYF
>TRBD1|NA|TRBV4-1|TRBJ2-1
TGCGCCAGCAGCCAAGATGGGACAGGGACCTACAATGAGCAGTTCTTC
CASSQDGTGTYNEQFF
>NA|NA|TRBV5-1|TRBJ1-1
TGCGCCAGCAGCTTGGGGGGCGGCGATCATACTGAAGCTTTCTTT
CASSLGGGDHTEAFF
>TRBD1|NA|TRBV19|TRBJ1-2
TGTGCCAGTACCCCGACAGGGCCGAACTATGGCTACACCTTC
CASTPTGPNYGYTF
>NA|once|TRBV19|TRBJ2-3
TGTGCCAGTAGTATTCCCCCTAGCACAGATACGCAGTATTTT
CASSIPPSTDTQYF
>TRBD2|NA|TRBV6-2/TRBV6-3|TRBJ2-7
TGTGCCAGCAGTTACGGGACTAAGGGATACTTC
CASSYGTKGYF
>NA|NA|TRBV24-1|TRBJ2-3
TGTGCCACCAGTGAGCCCAGGGTAAAGGGGGCAGATACGCAGTATTTT
CATSEPRVKGADTQYF
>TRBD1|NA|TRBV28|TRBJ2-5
TGTGCCAGCAGACCAGGGGGCGAGACCCAGTACTTC
CASRPGGETQYF
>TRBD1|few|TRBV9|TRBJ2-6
TGTGCCAGCAGCGTACGACAGGGAGTTGAACTCTCTGGGGCCAACGTCCTGACTTTC
CASSVRQGVELSGANVLTF
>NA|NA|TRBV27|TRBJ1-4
TGTGCCAGCAGTTCGGTCAATGAAAAACTGTTTTTT
CASSSVNEKLFF
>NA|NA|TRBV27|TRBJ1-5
TGTGCCAGCAGTTTCCGACAGAACCATGATAGCAATCAGCCCCAGCATTTT
CASSFRQNHDSNQPQHF
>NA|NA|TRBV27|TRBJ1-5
TGTGCCAGCAGTTTAGGAGGGAGGGCAAATCAGCCCCAGCATTTT
CASSLGGRANQPQHF
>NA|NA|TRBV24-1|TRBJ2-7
TGTGCCACCAGTGATTCGGGGGCCTACGAGCAGTACTTC
CATSDSGAYEQYF
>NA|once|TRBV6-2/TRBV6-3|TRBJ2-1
TGTGCCAGCAGTTTCCCACAGGGCTACAATGAGCAGTTCTTC
CASSFPQGYNEQFF
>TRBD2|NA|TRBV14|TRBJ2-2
TGTGCCAGCAGCCAGCGGGGGGTTCGAAAGGGGACCGGGGAGCTGTTTTTT
CASSQRGVRKGTGELFF
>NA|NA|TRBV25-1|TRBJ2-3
TGTGCCAGCAGTTCTAGCACAGATACGCAGTATTTT
CASSSSTDTQYF
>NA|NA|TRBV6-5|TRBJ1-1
TGTGCCGTCGCGCGTTTCACTGAAGCTTTCTTT
CAVARFTEAFF
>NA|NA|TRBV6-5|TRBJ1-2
TGTGCCAGCAGCGCCCGGGTCAGCTCTAACTATGGCTACACCTTC
CASSARVSSNYGYTF